A selection of T cell receptor beta chains follows, all from one sample in a study of response to subunit inactivated influenza vaccine. Each CDR3 protein gets one entry after TCRdb re-called the RT-PCR reads with MiXCR. Of some 600,000 distinct CDR3 sequences listed, 13% to 15% are singletons. The specimen was PBMCs from blood, collected roughly 15 days before vaccination. Receptors originate from a man aged 50-59 years who received an inactivated influenza vaccine. Both conserved end residues are part of each CDR3. Fields, in order: CDR3 DNA, CDR3 protein, V gene, D gene, J gene, clone size. A D gene is named only where the DNA matches it firmly. Only part of the rows carry a size: once, few, many, or a class if the clone is expanded.

TGCGCCAGCAGCCAAGATTGGGGAAGAGCGAACACTGAAGCTTTCTTT	CASSQDWGRANTEAFF	TRBV4-1	.	TRBJ1-1	few
TGTGCCACCAGTGTTGGGGGCGGTGAGCAGTTCTTC	CATSVGGGEQFF	TRBV24-1	.	TRBJ2-1	.
TGTGCCAGCAGCTCCCCGGTCGGGGCCAACGTCCTGACTTTC	CASSSPVGANVLTF	TRBV5-5	.	TRBJ2-6	few
TGCAGCGTTAACTTCCATAGGGGACGGGAGACCCAGTACTTC	CSVNFHRGRETQYF	TRBV29-1	.	TRBJ2-5	.
TGTGCCAGCAGCTTAAGACGGACAGGCGCCTTTGCAAGGGAGACCCAGTACTTC	CASSLRRTGAFARETQYF	TRBV7-8	TRBD1	TRBJ2-5	.
TGTGCCAGCAGTTATGCGTTGGGTCCGGCTTTCTTT	CASSYALGPAFF	TRBV6-2/TRBV6-3	.	TRBJ1-1	.
TGCGCCAGCAGGGACAGGGGAGGAGAGACCCAGTACTTC	CASRDRGGETQYF	TRBV4-1	TRBD1	TRBJ2-5	many
TGTGCCAGCAGCTTACTAGCGGGGGTGTCAGATACGCAGTATTTT	CASSLLAGVSDTQYF	TRBV7-2	TRBD2	TRBJ2-3	.
TGTGCCATCGGGACTAGCGGGGTTTACAATGAGCAGTTCTTC	CAIGTSGVYNEQFF	TRBV10-3	TRBD2	TRBJ2-1	few
TGCGCCAGCAGCAGGGGCCAGGGGGCTCTCGAGCAGTACTTC	CASSRGQGALEQYF	TRBV10-2	TRBD1	TRBJ2-7	.
TGTGCCAGCAGCACGACCACAGGGGTTAGCTCCTACAATGAGCAGTTCTTC	CASSTTTGVSSYNEQFF	TRBV7-8	TRBD1	TRBJ2-1	few
TGTGCCAGCAGCGCTCGAGCGCTAGGACAGGGCGGTGAAAAACTGTTTTTT	CASSARALGQGGEKLFF	TRBV7-2	TRBD1	TRBJ1-4	few
TGTGCCAGCAATTCCGGGACAGCAGTTTATGGCTACACCTTC	CASNSGTAVYGYTF	TRBV12-3/TRBV12-4	TRBD1	TRBJ1-2	.
TGTGCCAGCACCCGAGGGACAGGGGCGCGCACCGGGGAGCTGTTTTTT	CASTRGTGARTGELFF	TRBV12-3/TRBV12-4	TRBD1	TRBJ2-2	.
TGCAGTGCTAGATTACAGGGAGGTAAAAACATTCAGTACTTC	CSARLQGGKNIQYF	TRBV20-1	.	TRBJ2-4	.
TGCGCCAGCAGCCAAAGGTCGAACACCGGGGAGCTGTTTTTT	CASSQRSNTGELFF	TRBV4-3	.	TRBJ2-2	many
TGTGCCAGCAGTTTCGCCGGGGGGGGCGTCTATGAGCAGTTCTTC	CASSFAGGGVYEQFF	TRBV12-3/TRBV12-4	TRBD2	TRBJ2-1	few
TGTGCCAGCAGTTTTTCGTCGGTAGACAGCTACGAGCAGTACTTC	CASSFSSVDSYEQYF	TRBV28	.	TRBJ2-7	few
TGTGCCAGCAGTTTAAATTTCCCCTACGCCGAGCAGTACTTC	CASSLNFPYAEQYF	TRBV12-3/TRBV12-4	.	TRBJ2-7	.
TGTGCCAGCAGTTTAAGTCGGGCCGAGCAGTACTTC	CASSLSRAEQYF	TRBV12-3/TRBV12-4	.	TRBJ2-7	many
TGCGCCAGCAGCCAAGATCTAGGGAAGGGGTACGAGCAGTACTTC	CASSQDLGKGYEQYF	TRBV4-3	.	TRBJ2-7	many
TGTGCCAGCAGTTTGCTCCCCTCCGGGGGCCTTCAGCCCCAGCATTTT	CASSLLPSGGLQPQHF	TRBV28	.	TRBJ1-5	few
TGTGCCAGCAGTTTATGGGGGGCCACAGATACGCAGTATTTT	CASSLWGATDTQYF	TRBV28	.	TRBJ2-3	few
TGTGCCAGCAGCTTAGTGGGTGCTAGCAATCAGCCCCAGCATTTT	CASSLVGASNQPQHF	TRBV7-2	.	TRBJ1-5	.
TGTGCCAGCAGTTCTTGGACAGGGGGGAACACCGGGGAGCTGTTTTTT	CASSSWTGGNTGELFF	TRBV6-5	TRBD1	TRBJ2-2	few